Below, 21 T cell receptor beta chains from the same sample are listed, as sequenced in a study of blood T cell repertoires in COVID-19. Generated by immunoSEQ multiplex PCR, the TCRdb table keeps only in-frame clones and is missing some. The top ten clones hold 2.5% to 3% of a sample with 160,000 or so clones, more than 70% of them seen once. The sequenced material came from peripheral blood. The receptors derive from a man between 60 and 75 years old with acute or convalescent COVID-19.

Remarks on this clone: The identical CDR3 is also encoded by other nucleotide sequences in the sample. The V and J genes are TRBV6-5 and TRBJ1-5, with no clear D. V gave up 2 bases and J gave up 7 bases, with 9 bases separating them. Germline CDR1 reads MNHEY; CDR2 reads SVGAGI. This CDR3 is 13 amino acids long. The CDR3, as DNA: TGTGCCAGCAGTTACCTCCCCGGGCAGCCCCAGCATTTT. It encodes CASSYLPGQPQHF.

The chain has TRBV3-1 (or the pseudogene TRBV3-2) and TRBJ2-3; 12 nucleotides line up with TRBD2. The CDR3 totals 17 residues. CDR1 and CDR2 from the germline V gene are LGHDT and YNNKEL (reference sequence). Germline trimming cut 2 bases from V and 0 bases from J; bases unmatched to any gene: 3. The CDR3 DNA sequence: TGTGCCAGCAGCCAAAGCGGGACTAGCGGGAGCACAGATACGCAGTATTTT. Translating it yields CASSQSGTSGSTDTQYF.

The chain has TRBV19 and TRBJ1-5, with D maybe TRBD1 (5 bases). V was clipped by 8 bases and J by 4 bases, with 18 bases between them. Germline CDR1 reads LNHDA; CDR2 reads SQIVND (reference sequence). The CDR3 extends over 15 amino acids. In DNA, the CDR3 is TGTGCCAGTGCAAGGGGCGATTCTCGAAATCAGCCCCAGCATTTT. This sequence encodes CASARGDSRNQPQHF.

The chain recombines TRBV12-2 with TRBJ1-4; the D segment call TRBD1 is taken from the table without a DNA check. TRBV12-2 constitutes a pseudogene. The CDR3 has 15 residues. The CDR3 reads CASRLRDRANEKLFF. CDR3 nucleotide sequence: TGTGCAAGTCGCTTAAGGGACAGGGCGAATGAAAAACTGTTTTTT.

This rearrangement joins TRBV7-9 to TRBJ1-1, with D uncertain. Germline CDR1 SEHNR, CDR2 FQNEAQ (reference sequence). This CDR3 comprises 13 residues. V gave up 1 base and J gave up 6 bases, with 9 bases separating them. In DNA form, the CDR3 reads TGTGCCAGCAGCTTAGGTGGGCACCCTGAAGCTTTCTTT. Its protein is CASSLGGHPEAFF.

The rearrangement joins TRBV23-1 to TRBJ1-2; TRBD1 might be the D (6 bases). TRBV23-1 is given ORF status, its function remaining uncertain. Trimming pared 2 bases from V and 6 bases from J, leaving 25 bases between. The CDR3 runs to 18 residues. The DNA of the CDR3 is TGCGCCAGCAGTCAAAGTAATGCTAACAGGGTAAGAAGGAATGGCTACACCTTC. Amino acid sequence: CASSQSNANRVRRNGYTF.

The chain employs TRBV11-3 and TRBJ2-1; a weak D match, TRBD1 (7 bases). CDR1 is SGHNT, CDR2 YENEEA, per germline. The CDR3 covers 16 residues. Trimming took 5 bases from V and 9 from J, leaving 23 bases between them. The CDR3 loop reads CASSPFQQGGSGEQFF. The CDR3, as DNA: TGTGCCAGCAGCCCCTTTCAGCAGGGGGGTTCGGGTGAGCAGTTCTTC.

The chain is built from TRBV6-5 and TRBJ2-1; 10 nucleotides line up with TRBD1. CDR1 and CDR2 from the germline V gene are MNHEY and SVGAGI. This CDR3 region has 15 residues. The junction had 7 bases not matched to a gene; V was cut back by 5 bases and J by 6 bases. The CDR3 nucleotides read TGTGCCAGCAGTCTGACAGGGGGCCCCTCCAATGAGCAGTTCTTC. Encoded protein: CASSLTGGPSNEQFF.

This chain connects TRBV5-4 to TRBJ1-1, with D possibly TRBD1 on 6 matching bases. The CDR3 is 14 residues long. Per the germline V gene, CDR1 is SGHNT and CDR2 is YYREEE (reference sequence). The V end lost 3 bases, the J end lost 0 bases, and 9 bases lay between the germline ends. The CDR3, as DNA: TGTGCCAGCAGCTCCGGGACACTGAACACTGAAGCTTTCTTT. Protein: CASSSGTLNTEAFF.

The chain recombines TRBV2 with TRBJ2-1; 8 nucleotides match TRBD1. Germline CDR1 SNHLY, CDR2 FYNNEI. The trim removed 5 bases at V and 8 bases at J, leaving 11 bases unmatched. This CDR3 is 15 amino acids long. For the CDR3, the DNA is TGTGCCAGCAGTCCCCAGGGACAGGCTAGGGATGAGCAGTTCTTC. Translated, it gives CASSPQGQARDEQFF. The full variable domain, rest sourced from reference TRBV2 and TRBJ2-1, is EPEVTQTPSHQVTQMGQEVILRCVPISNHLYFYWYRQILGQKVEFLVSFYNNEISEKSEIFDDQFSVERPDGSNFTLKIRSTKLEDSAMYFCASSPQGQARDEQFFGPGTRLTVL.

The rearrangement uses TRBV19 and TRBJ1-5; 8 bases map to TRBD1. The length of the CDR3 is 13 residues. CDR1 LNHDA and CDR2 SQIVND come from the germline V gene (reference sequence). V lost 9 bases and J lost 7; bases outside the gene matches: 8. The CDR3 DNA is TGTGCCAGCAAGGACAGGGTAGACCAGCCCCAGCATTTT. Translating it yields CASKDRVDQPQHF.

The chain has TRBV3-1 (or the pseudogene TRBV3-2) and TRBJ1-3, with no clear D. Germline-derived CDR1 and CDR2 are LGHDT and YNNKEL (reference sequence). Trimming removed 0 bases at V and 9 bases at J, with 9 bases between. The CDR3 sequence is 13 residues long. Written as DNA, the CDR3 is TGTGCCAGCAGCCAAGATCTGGAGGGCACCATATATTTT. Encoded protein: CASSQDLEGTIYF.

The chain carries TRBV10-3 and TRBJ2-6; 10 bases map to TRBD1. Germline loops: CDR1 ENHRY, CDR2 SYGVKD. V lost 0 bases and J lost 2; bases outside the gene matches: 19. The CDR3 contains 23 residues. The CDR3 DNA is TGTGCCATCAGTGAGTCTAGTGGGAGGACAGGGGGGCCTTTGGGCCCTGGGGCCAACGTCCTGACTTTC. It codes for CAISESSGRTGGPLGPGANVLTF.

The chain links TRBV7-7 to TRBJ2-1; 13 positions agree with TRBD2. The germline gives CDR1 SSHAT, CDR2 FNYEAQ (reference sequence). With V trimmed by 5 bases and J by 8 bases, 6 bases remained unmatched. The CDR3 totals 15 residues. For the CDR3, the DNA is TGTGCCAGCAGCCTCACTAGCGGGGGGGCGCATGAGCAGTTCTTC. Residues: CASSLTSGGAHEQFF.

The chain has TRBV3-1 (or the pseudogene TRBV3-2) and TRBJ2-5; D is perhaps TRBD2 (7 bases). Germline CDR1 is LGHDT and CDR2 is YNNKEL (reference sequence). Trimming pared 8 bases from V and 5 bases from J, leaving 12 bases between. This CDR3 has 12 residues. CDR3 loop: CASSRGQETQYF. The CDR3 region has the DNA TGTGCCAGCTCGCGGGGGCAGGAGACCCAGTACTTC.

J is TRBJ2-1 and V is TRBV6-1; 8 bases map to TRBD1. Trimming at V came to 2 bases and at J to 1 base, leaving 13 bases not matched to a gene. The CDR3 has 19 residues. The germline CDR1 and CDR2 sequences are MNHNS and SASEGT. CDR3 sequence (DNA): TGTGCCAGCAGTGAAAGAGGGCAGGGGGCCATCTTTTCCTACAATGAGCAGTTCTTC. Translating gives CASSERGQGAIFSYNEQFF.

This clone showed up just once. The chain is built from TRBV7-9 and TRBJ2-3; D ambiguous. V lost 10 bases and J lost 2, with 4 bases in between. From germline, CDR1 is SEHNR and CDR2 FQNEAQ (reference sequence). This CDR3 contains 10 residues. The CDR3 loop reads CATHTDTQYF. As DNA, the CDR3 is TGTGCCACCCACACAGATACGCAGTATTTT.

The V gene is TRBV5-1, the J gene TRBJ1-4; 7 positions match TRBD1. Looked up from germline, CDR1 is SGHRS and CDR2 is YFSETQ. V lost 4 bases, J lost 3 bases, and 12 bases stayed unmatched. This CDR3 comprises 17 residues. CDR3 sequence reads: CASSASRRQGANEKLFF. The DNA for the CDR3 is TGCGCCAGCAGCGCTTCCCGCCGACAGGGCGCTAATGAAAAACTGTTTTTT.

This chain links TRBV7-2 with TRBJ2-3; D unresolved. Germline CDR1 SGHTA, CDR2 FQGNSA. V lost 4 bases and J 4 bases, leaving 9 bases between the germline ends. The CDR3 contains 13 residues. CDR3 DNA: TGTGCCAGCAGCTCTCGGAGATCAGATACGCAGTATTTT. Translating gives CASSSRRSDTQYF.

The V call is TRBV18, the J call TRBJ2-5; no clear D gene. This CDR3 is built from 12 residues. Trimming cost V 3 bases and J 1 base, with 3 bases left between them. The germline V gene encodes CDR1 KGHSH and CDR2 LQKENI. The CDR3 loop reads CASSPVQETQYF. In nucleotides, the CDR3 is TGTGCCAGCTCACCCGTCCAAGAGACCCAGTACTTC.

CDR3 in amino acids: CASSLVYPTESGANVLTF. Here the CDR3 DNA reads TGTGCCAGCAGCTTAGTGTACCCTACCGAGTCTGGGGCCAACGTCCTGACTTTC. This chain connects TRBV11-2 to TRBJ2-6; D gene unclear. From germline, CDR1 is SGHAT and CDR2 FQNNGV. The V and J ends lost 1 base and 1 base respectively, with 14 bases between them. The length of the CDR3 is 18 residues.